These T cell receptor delta chains were read from a single sample in a study of human gamma delta and Vdelta1 T cells. What these receptors recognize is not known. TCRdb used CATT to re-call clones from the PCR reads. The sample lists 6,200 or so delta-chain clones, around 41% occurring once. Specimen: Vdelta1 gamma-delta T cells from blood grown in culture (DOT cells). Receptors were obtained from a human donor in good health. CDR3s include the opening cysteine and the closing phenylalanine or tryptophan. Fields, in order: J gene, clone size, V gene, D gene, CDR3 DNA, CDR3 protein. A D gene is named only where the DNA matches it firmly. Only part of the rows carry a size: once, few, many, or a class if the clone is expanded.

TRDJ1 | . | TRDV1 | TRDD3 | TGTGCTCTTGGGGATACCAACTCGGTAACTGGGGATACGAATTATGCCGATAAACTCATCTTT | CALGDTNSVTGDTNYADKLIF
TRDJ1 | large | TRDV1 | . | TGTGCTCTCGGGACGGGTGGTAAGGGACCTTTTGGTAAACTCATCTTT | CALGTGGKGPFGKLIF
TRDJ1 | . | TRDV1 | . | TGTGCTCTTGGGGAGCTCCTTCCCCCTCACTTGTACACCGATAAACTCATCTTT | CALGELLPPHLYTDKLIF
TRDJ1 | . | TRDV1 | . | TGTGCTCTTGGGGAACTCCCTCCTACCCCTCTGGGGGCCCGGGTGGGCACCGATAAACTCATCTTT | CALGELPPTPLGARVGTDKLIF
TRDJ1 | . | TRDV1 | TRDD3 | TGTGCTCTCTCTTACCTGGGGGATACGTCGGCCACCGATAAACTCATCTTT | CALSYLGDTSATDKLIF
TRDJ1 | . | TRDV1 | . | TGTGCTCTTGGGGAACGACCCAGTGAGGGATCCTTCACCGATAAACTCATCTTT | CALGERPSEGSFTDKLIF
TRDJ1 | few | TRDV1 | TRDD3 | TGTGCTCTTGGGGACCTTCGTACCGTCCTGGGGGATCCGTACACCGATAAACTCATCTTT | CALGDLRTVLGDPYTDKLIF
TRDJ1 | medium-sized | TRDV1 | . | TGTGCTCTTGGGGAACTAAAGTACACCGATAAACTCATCTTT | CALGELKYTDKLIF
TRDJ1 | . | TRDV1 | . | TGTGCTCTTGGGTACCCAGTTTCCCAGTTGTACACCGATAAACTCATCTTT | CALGYPVSQLYTDKLIF
TRDJ3 | . | TRDV1 | . | TGTGCTCTTGGTCAAACGGCTACAGGAAGCTGGGTCGTTACGCGCTCCTGGGACACCCGACAGATGTTTTTC | CALGQTATGSWVVTRSWDTRQMFF
TRDJ1 | . | TRDV1 | TRDD3 | TGTGCTCTTGGGGAAAGGTCACTTCTTCCGGGGCTACTGGGGGATAACTACACCGATAAACTCATCTTT | CALGERSLLPGLLGDNYTDKLIF
TRDJ1 | few | TRDV1 | TRDD3 | TGTGCTCTTGGGGAGTCGGCGCGGCTCCTCTTGGGGATAGGGTCAGCCACCGATAAACTCATCTTT | CALGESARLLLGIGSATDKLIF
TRDJ1 | few | TRDV1 | . | TGTGCTCTTGGGGAACGTGGTGGCACCGATAAACTCATCTTT | CALGERGGTDKLIF
TRDJ1 | few | TRDV1 | . | TGTGCTCTTGGGGAACTCTCGTCTTCCTTCACACTGGGGCTGTACACCGATAAACTCATCTTT | CALGELSSSFTLGLYTDKLIF
TRDJ1 | few | TRDV1 | TRDD3 | TGTGCTCTTGGGGAACTTGGGGCCTTCCGACCAGAGGCCGAGTGGGGGATAAGGCATAGGGCCGATAAACTCATCTTT | CALGELGAFRPEAEWGIRHRADKLIF
TRDJ1 | few | TRDV1 | . | TGTGCTCTTGGGGAAAACTCTTGGTCCATGTACACCGATAAACTCATCTTT | CALGENSWSMYTDKLIF
TRDJ1 | few | TRDV1 | TRDD3 | TGTGCTCTTGGGGAAGTCCTACTTGGCCCTACTGGGGGATTAATCCCTACACCTACTACGTACACCGATAAACTCATCTTT | CALGEVLLGPTGGLIPTPTTYTDKLIF
TRDJ1 | few | TRDV1 | TRDD3 | TGTGCTCTTGGGGAACCGACGGCCTACTCGGCCTACTCCGAAACTTGTACTGGGGGATATTGGTACACCGATAAACTCATCTTT | CALGEPTAYSAYSETCTGGYWYTDKLIF
TRDJ1 | . | TRDV1 | TRDD3 | TGTGCTCTTGGGGATCGCTTCCCCAACAACTGGGGGATACGTTCCCCTAAACTCATCTTT | CALGDRFPNNWGIRSPKLIF
TRDJ1 | . | TRDV2 | . | TGTGCCTGTGACACCTGGGGACCAAACGATAAACTCATCTTT | CACDTWGPNDKLIF
TRDJ1 | few | TRDV1 | . | TGTGCTCTTGGGGAAGTAGCCTCCGAGAAGGGCGATAAACTCATCTTT | CALGEVASEKGDKLIF
TRDJ1 | . | TRDV1 | . | TGTGCTCTTGGGGATTTCCTAGAGACTGGGTTTCCACTCATCTTT | CALGDFLETGFPLIF
TRDJ1 | few | TRDV1 | TRDD3 | TGTGCTCTTGGGGAAAGGGGCTTTCCTTGGTACTGGGGTTGTCGATCCGATAAACTCATCTTT | CALGERGFPWYWGCRSDKLIF
TRDJ4 | few | TRDV1 | TRDD3 | TGTGCTCTTGGGGAAGGGGGACTTCGGCCTGTACTGGGGGATATGAGTCGCGCCAGACCCCTGATCTTT | CALGEGGLRPVLGDMSRARPLIF
TRDJ1 | few | TRDV1 | TRDD3 | TGTGCTCTTGGGGACCAGAAGCCCTCCGGACTCCTGGGGGAACTCATCTTT | CALGDQKPSGLLGELIF
TRDJ1 | . | TRDV1 | TRDD3 | TGTGCTCTTGGGGAGTCCACTGCCTACTGGGGGATTGATAGCGATAAACTCATCTTT | CALGESTAYWGIDSDKLIF
TRDJ1 | . | TRDV1 | TRDD3 | TGTGCTCTTGGGGATCCTTTCCCCTTACTGGGGGATCCGACGGGGGACACCGATAAACTCATCTTT | CALGDPFPLLGDPTGDTDKLIF
TRDJ1 | large | TRDV1 | . | TGTGCTCTTGGGGAAGCCTCCCTCCTCTACATCACCGATAAACTCATCTTT | CALGEASLLYITDKLIF
TRDJ1 | few | TRDV1 | TRDD3 | TGTGCTCTTGGGGACCTTTCCTACGGGGTTTTACTGGGGGATAGTTCCGATAAACTCATCTTT | CALGDLSYGVLLGDSSDKLIF
TRDJ1 | . | TRDV1 | . | TGTGCTCTTGGGGAATATGGACTTCCTACCCTCACTGGGGGGAAACTCATCTTT | CALGEYGLPTLTGGKLIF
TRDJ1 | . | TRDV1 | TRDD3 | TGTGCTCTTGGGGAACCCCCTAAGATCCGGGGGATTTTATCTCCGACGTACACCGATAAACTCATCTTT | CALGEPPKIRGILSPTYTDKLIF
TRDJ1 | few | TRDV1 | . | TGTGCTCTTGGGGGCGTATTCCTTAAGATGCTTCAGGTTGGGGTCACCGATAAACTCATCTTT | CALGGVFLKMLQVGVTDKLIF
TRDJ1 | few | TRDV1 | TRDD3 | TGTGCTCTTGGGGAGTGTTCTCCCTATCGGCTACGAGGGTGGGGGATACTAACCCACACCGATAAACTCATCTTT | CALGECSPYRLRGWGILTHTDKLIF
TRDJ1 | . | TRDV1 | TRDD3 | TGTGCTCTGGCTTTAGGGGGATACGCGAGAAACGATAAACTCATCTTT | CALALGGYARNDKLIF
TRDJ1 | few | TRDV1 | . | TGTGCTCTTGGGAAAATTGACTTCCCAAGGTGGAGGATTACCGATAAACTCATCTTT | CALGKIDFPRWRITDKLIF
TRDJ1 | once | TRDV1 | TRDD3 | TGTGCTCTTGGGGAACCTTCCTTCCTCGGGGGATACCGCACCGATAAACTCATCTTT | CALGEPSFLGGYRTDKLIF
TRDJ1 | large | TRDV1 | TRDD3 | TGTGCTCTTGGGGAACGCCTGACCCTGTACTGGGGGATCGGGGACACCGATAAACTCATCTTT | CALGERLTLYWGIGDTDKLIF
TRDJ1 | . | TRDV1 | TRDD3 | TGTGCTCTTGAAATTCCTTCGGGGGATCCCAAACGTTCAACCGATAAACTCATCTTT | CALEIPSGDPKRSTDKLIF
TRDJ1 | . | TRDV1 | TRDD3 | TGTGCTCTTGGGGAAGGTTACCTACCGGGGATACTTCGCACCGATAAACTCATCTTT | CALGEGYLPGILRTDKLIF
TRDJ1 | . | TRDV1 | TRDD3 | TGTGCTCTTGGGGAAGACCCCTCGAATCCCCGTTTACTGGGGGTTACCGATAAACTCATCTTT | CALGEDPSNPRLLGVTDKLIF
TRDJ1 | few | TRDV1 | . | TGTGCTCTTGGGGAGCTCACCGCCTACCTGGCCGATAAACTCATCTTT | CALGELTAYLADKLIF
TRDJ1 | . | TRDV1 | TRDD3 | TGTGCTCTTGGGGAATCGCTTTACTGGGGGATCGATAAACTCATCTTT | CALGESLYWGIDKLIF
TRDJ1 | . | TRDV1 | TRDD3 | TGTGCTCTTGGGGGGACGCCGCCTTCCTACTCAGCACTGGGGGATACGCGCACAACCGATAAAATCATCTTT | CALGGTPPSYSALGDTRTTDKIIF
TRDJ1 | medium-sized | TRDV1 | . | TGTGCTCTTGGGGAACTGCTACGACCCTCCCCGGTCGACACCGATAAACTCATCTTT | CALGELLRPSPVDTDKLIF
TRDJ1 | once | TRDV1 | . | TGTGCTCTTGGGGAACTAATCGCGCCTACGATAGGCCTATCAACCATCGTGTACACCGATAAACTCATCTTT | CALGELIAPTIGLSTIVYTDKLIF
TRDJ1 | . | TRDV1 | TRDD3 | TGTGCTCTTGGGGAACTTCCTACCCTGGGGGATAAGCGAAGCACCGATAAACTCATCTTT | CALGELPTLGDKRSTDKLIF
TRDJ1 | . | TRDV1 | . | TGTGCTCTTGGGGGCGGCCTTCCTATACACATATATTGGGGGAGTTACACCGATAAACTCATCTTT | CALGGGLPIHIYWGSYTDKLIF
TRDJ1 | . | TRDV1 | . | TGTGCTCTTGGGGAACTAGTAGGGGGGCAAGTAGGTAAACTCATCTTT | CALGELVGGQVGKLIF
TRDJ1 | . | TRDV1 | TRDD3 | TGTGCTCTTGGGCCCCCAGGCTGGGGGATCTCCGATAAACTCATCTTT | CALGPPGWGISDKLIF
TRDJ1 | . | TRDV1 | TRDD3 | TGTGCTCTTGGGGAACCCTCCTCTGTACTGGGGGATACGACCGATAAACTCATCTTT | CALGEPSSVLGDTTDKLIF
TRDJ1 | . | TRDV1 | . | TGTGCTCTTGGGGTCATAGACCTTCCCACGGTAAAGCTGAAACCTACTTGGGGGTACACCGATAAACTCATCTTT | CALGVIDLPTVKLKPTWGYTDKLIF
TRDJ1 | few | TRDV1 | TRDD3 | TGTGCTCTTGGGCCCCACTGGTCCCTACGAGTAAGCTGGGGGATACGCCCGGAACTCATCTTT | CALGPHWSLRVSWGIRPELIF
TRDJ1 | medium-sized | TRDV1 | . | TGTGCTCTTGGGGAAGTTCCTAGGTACTGGGGAAAATACACCGATAAACTCATCTTT | CALGEVPRYWGKYTDKLIF
TRDJ1 | . | TRDV1 | TRDD3 | TGTGCTCTTGGGGAATGGGCGCTGACTGGGGGATACGCCGGTAAACTCATCTTT | CALGEWALTGGYAGKLIF